This passage covers 19 T cell receptor beta chains from one sample sequenced in a study of PD-1 blockade in classical Hodgkin lymphoma. Autologous stem cell transplantation was followed by relapse in every patient, and brentuximab vedotin exposure varied. Clones were read by immunoSEQ multiplex PCR, and TCRdb kept only the in-frame ones, dropping some. The profile shows about 99,000 clones, around 81% of them singletons. This sample comprised peripheral blood mononuclear cells (PBMCs), obtained before the second cycle of nivolumab. These TCRs come from a human donor with classical Hodgkin lymphoma.

V gene TRBV14 combines with J gene TRBJ2-6; D gene ambiguous. Between the trimmed V and J ends, which lost 0 bases and 5 bases, there was a span of 8 bases. CDR1 and CDR2 (germline): SGHDN, FVKESK. This CDR3 comprises 15 residues. CDR3 nucleotide sequence: TGTGCCAGCAGCCAAGATCAGCGTTGGGCCAACGTCCTGACTTTC. This translates into CASSQDQRWANVLTF.

The chain recombines TRBV5-6 with TRBJ2-7, with D uncertain. CDR1 and CDR2 from the germline V gene are SGHDT and YYEEEE. CDR3 length equals 14 residues. V gave up 2 bases and J gave up 6 bases, with 15 bases separating them. Written as DNA, the CDR3 is TGTGCCAGCAGCTTCGTAGGACGGCCACTCGAGCAGTACTTC. Translating gives CASSFVGRPLEQYF.

This chain connects TRBV28 to TRBJ2-1; D possibly corresponds to TRBD2 (5 bases). CDR1 is MDHEN, CDR2 SYDVKM, per germline. V lost 6 bases, J lost 9 bases, and 15 bases lay in between. The CDR3 sequence is 13 residues long. The CDR3 DNA follows: TGTGCCAGCAGCTCCGGGATTATGGGTGAGCAGTTCTTC. As protein: CASSSGIMGEQFF.

The chain is built from TRBV10-3 and TRBJ2-1; weak D call: TRBD1 (6 bases). Per germline, CDR1 ENHRY and CDR2 SYGVKD. This CDR3 is built from 14 residues. Trimming removed 0 bases at V and 5 bases at J, with 8 bases between. The CDR3, as DNA: TGTGCCATCAGTGAGTCGGGACAACACAATGAGCAGTTCTTC. Translation: CAISESGQHNEQFF.

Here the CDR3 reads CASSWGQANTEAFF. The CDR3 DNA reads TGCGCCAGCAGCTGGGGACAGGCAAACACTGAAGCTTTCTTT. The chain couples TRBV5-1 to TRBJ1-1, with 8 bases that match TRBD1. Per the germline V gene, CDR1 is SGHRS and CDR2 is YFSETQ. With V trimmed by 3 bases and J by 2 bases, 3 bases remained unmatched. This CDR3 contains 14 residues.

This clone has just a few counts. This chain links TRBV20-1 with TRBJ1-1; D gene unclear. The CDR3 length is 11 residues. Germline CDR1 DFQATT, CDR2 SNEGSKA (reference sequence). Between the trimmed V and J ends, which lost 0 bases and 9 bases, there was a span of 8 bases. The CDR3 is CSARDEPKAFF. The CDR3, as DNA: TGCAGTGCTAGAGATGAGCCAAAAGCTTTCTTT.

J is TRBJ1-5 and V is TRBV5-8; D remains unclear. Looked up from germline, CDR1 is SGHTS and CDR2 is YDEGEE. Trimming stripped 4 bases from V and 0 bases from J, with 11 bases between. The CDR3 runs 15 residues. The CDR3 nucleotides are TGTGCCAGCAGCAAGTCCCCAAATAGCAATCAGCCCCAGCATTTT. Its translation is CASSKSPNSNQPQHF.

V is TRBV11-2 and J is TRBJ2-7; D may match TRBD1 or TRBD2 (5 bases each). CDR3 length: 14 residues. CDR1 is SGHAT and CDR2 is FQNNGV in the germline V gene. The V and J ends lost 5 bases and 2 bases respectively, with 13 bases between them. The CDR3 region is CASSVGTGPYEQYF. The CDR3 DNA reads as TGTGCCAGCAGCGTCGGGACCGGCCCCTACGAGCAGTACTTC.

The V and J genes are TRBV10-3 and TRBJ2-6, with D uncertain. V lost 3 bases to trimming and J lost 4 bases, with 10 bases between them. Germline lookup yields CDR1 ENHRY and CDR2 SYGVKD. The length of the CDR3 is 15 residues. The CDR3 bases are TGTGCCATCAGTGATGGGGTGGCCGGGGCCAACGTCCTGACTTTC. Encoded protein: CAISDGVAGANVLTF.

V usage is TRBV28 and J usage is TRBJ1-1; 9 bases agree with TRBD1. The CDR3 is made up of 14 amino acids. The J segment lost 8 bases and the V segment lost 6 bases, leaving 10 bases of the junction unmatched. Looked up from germline, CDR1 is MDHEN and CDR2 is SYDVKM. The CDR3 loop is CASSSTGGRVEAFF. The CDR3 region has the DNA TGTGCCAGCAGCTCGACAGGGGGTAGGGTGGAAGCTTTCTTT.

The V gene is TRBV4-2, the J gene TRBJ2-1; maybe TRBD1 (7 bases). There are 16 residues in the CDR3. Trimming left V 0 bases short and J 8 bases short, with 17 bases between. Per the germline V gene, CDR1 is LGHNA and CDR2 is YNFKEQ. The CDR3 nucleotides are TGTGCCAGCAGCCAAGATACGGAGGGGGCAGGGTATGAGCAGTTCTTC. Its translation: CASSQDTEGAGYEQFF.

The J gene is TRBJ2-7, the V gene TRBV6-1, with D perhaps TRBD1 (7 bases). Germline V gives CDR1 MNHNS, CDR2 SASEGT. The CDR3 totals 14 residues. Between the trimmed V and J ends, which lost 5 bases and 1 base, there was a span of 12 bases. CDR3 region: CASSSGGNSYEQYF. DNA for the CDR3: TGTGCCAGCAGTTCAGGGGGGAATTCCTACGAGCAGTACTTC.

The gene calls are TRBV6-1 and TRBJ2-7; possible D gene TRBD2, 6 bases. Per the germline V gene, CDR1 is MNHNS and CDR2 is SASEGT. The CDR3 has 15 residues. With 3 bases removed from V and 2 bases from J, the gap between germline ends came to 14 bases. The CDR3, as DNA: TGTGCCAGCAGTGAGGGGGGTAGCAAAACCTACGAGCAGTACTTC. Amino acids: CASSEGGSKTYEQYF.

The chain uses TRBV9 and TRBJ1-4; D possibly corresponds to TRBD1 (6 bases). The germline CDR1 and CDR2 sequences are SGDLS and YYNGEE. The CDR3 length is 16 residues. V lost 5 bases and J 4 bases, leaving 18 bases between the germline ends. The CDR3 DNA is TGTGCCAGCAGTGCTCCGGGGGGGCTCGGTAATGAAAAACTGTTTTTT. Translating gives CASSAPGGLGNEKLFF.

This sequence joins TRBV6-1 and TRBJ1-3; D might be TRBD1 (5 bases). Germline values: CDR1 MNHNS, CDR2 SASEGT. The V end was cut by 6 bases, the J end by 4 bases, with 16 bases between. This CDR3 has 15 amino acids. CDR3 loop: CASSSGGGSGNTIYF. The CDR3 nucleotides are TGTGCCAGCAGCTCTGGGGGGGGGAGCGGAAACACCATATATTTT.

This chain joins TRBV7-9 and TRBJ1-1; the D is unclear. V gave up 1 base and J gave up 6 bases, with 12 bases separating them. Germline CDR1 is SEHNR and CDR2 is FQNEAQ (reference sequence). CDR3 length: 14 amino acids. CDR3 protein: CASSLGLVGAEAFF. CDR3 coding DNA: TGTGCCAGCAGCTTAGGTTTGGTGGGTGCTGAAGCTTTCTTT.

The V call is TRBV11-1, the J call TRBJ2-1; 13 nucleotides match TRBD2. The CDR3 totals 16 residues. V trimming: 5 bases; J trimming: 6 bases; junction bases outside the gene matches: 7. Germline V lookup: CDR1 SGHAT, CDR2 FQDESV (reference sequence). The DNA of the CDR3 is TGTGCCAGCAGCCAAACCGGGACTAGCGGGATCAATGAGCAGTTCTTC. Translated, it gives CASSQTGTSGINEQFF.

The chain links TRBV19 to TRBJ1-4; perhaps TRBD1 as D (5 bases). This CDR3 is built from 13 residues. The germline V gene encodes CDR1 LNHDA and CDR2 SQIVND (reference sequence). V gave up 8 bases and J gave up 5 bases, with 12 bases separating them. The CDR3 DNA sequence: TGTGCCAGTCAGGACACACCCAATGAAAAACTGTTTTTT. This codes for CASQDTPNEKLFF.

This clone turned up a few times. The rearrangement links TRBV28 to TRBJ2-5, with a weak D call TRBD1 (5 bases). CDR1 is MDHEN, CDR2 SYDVKM, per germline. Trimming removed 6 bases from V and 2 bases from J, with 16 bases in between. The CDR3 contains 15 residues. The CDR3 region is CASSLLGSGQETQYF. The CDR3 DNA sequence: TGTGCCAGCAGCCTCCTGGGGTCAGGGCAAGAGACCCAGTACTTC.